One and the same sample provided the 11 T cell receptor beta chains below, sequenced in a study of blood T cells in healthy people across ages. A J-beta primer mix and a sample-barcoded 5' primer were used in a second PCR of roughly 7 to 12 cycles. TCRdb re-called the 5' RACE reads with MiXCR, one entry per CDR3 protein. This table has 1.5 million to 1.8 million distinct CDR3 sequences, under 55% appearing once. Input material: blood. The origin of the receptors is a woman younger than 30 in good health.

This clonotype has only a few counts. This rearrangement joins TRBV12-3 or TRBV12-4 to TRBJ2-3; D possibly uses TRBD1 or TRBD2 (5 bases each). V was clipped by 3 bases and J by 7 bases, with 26 bases between them. The CDR3 is made up of 18 amino acids. The CDR3 region has the DNA TGTGCCAGCAGTTTTGACATGGGTGAGGGGAATGGTAGGAATACGCAGTATTTT. It codes for CASSFDMGEGNGRNTQYF.

The gene calls are TRBV7-3 and TRBJ2-4; D is perhaps TRBD1 (6 bases). The J call could be wrong; TRBJ2-7 is a better fit for the DNA end. This CDR3 is 14 amino acids long. CDR1 and CDR2 (germline): SGHTA, FQGTGA. The CDR3 DNA follows: TGTGCCAGCAGCCCCTATCTAACAGGGTACGAGCAGTACTTC. This gives the protein CASSPYLTGYEQYF.

The chain carries TRBV6-5 and TRBJ2-1, with 9 positions matching TRBD1. With the DNA end fitting TRBJ2-7 better, the J assignment may be wrong. Per the germline V gene, CDR1 is MNHEY and CDR2 is SVGAGI. The CDR3 is 15 residues long. Written as DNA, the CDR3 is TGTGCCAGCAGTTACGGGACAGGGATCCCCAATGAGCAGTACTTC. This gives the protein CASSYGTGIPNEQYF.

The rearrangement links TRBV7-9 to TRBJ2-5; no reliable D call. This CDR3 spans 13 amino acids. Germline V gene lookup returns CDR1 SEHNR and CDR2 FQNEAQ (reference sequence). Trimming pared 5 bases from V and 1 base from J, leaving 8 bases between. The CDR3 DNA reads TGTGCCAGCAGCCCGGCGTCCCAAGAGACCCAGTACTTC. It codes for CASSPASQETQYF.

This chain joins TRBV28 and TRBJ2-5; D is unclear. The DNA end lines up better with TRBJ2-7; the J call may be wrong. CDR1 MDHEN and CDR2 SYDVKM come from the germline V gene. The length of the CDR3 is 11 residues. The CDR3 DNA reads as TGTGCCAGCAGTGTCCGCGTCGAGCAGTACTTC. It translates to CASSVRVEQYF.

For this clonotype: This may stem from a read error, because a much larger clone lies one nucleotide away. The V and J genes are TRBV29-1 and TRBJ2-3, with D uncertain. CDR1 is SQVTM and CDR2 is ANQGSEA in the germline V gene. This CDR3 is 12 amino acids long. The CDR3 sequence: CSVVAVTDTRYF. CDR3 bases: TGCAGCGTTGTGGCAGTCACAGATACGCGGTATTTT.

Only a few counts were recorded for this clonotype. The V gene is TRBV20-1, the J gene TRBJ2-7, with 7 nucleotides matching TRBD2. The CDR3 is made up of 12 amino acids. The germline V gene encodes CDR1 DFQATT and CDR2 SNEGSKA (reference sequence). V lost 7 bases to trimming and J lost 3 bases; unmatched junction nucleotides: 6. The CDR3 DNA sequence: TGCAGTGGGGAGGGGACTGGCTACGAGCAGTACTTC. Its protein is CSGEGTGYEQYF.

The chain couples TRBV12-3 or TRBV12-4 to TRBJ2-1, with TRBD1 matching over 8 bases. V gave up 5 bases and J gave up 5 bases; unmatched junction bases: 8. The CDR3 loop spans 15 amino acids. The CDR3 sequence: CASSPRDRLHNEQFF. The CDR3 DNA reads as TGTGCCAGCAGTCCCCGGGACAGGCTTCACAATGAGCAGTTCTTC.

The rearrangement joins TRBV5-1 to TRBJ2-1; D is unresolved. V lost 0 bases and J lost 3, with 13 bases in between. CDR3 length: 16 amino acids. CDR1 SGHRS and CDR2 YFSETQ come from the germline V gene. The CDR3 coding sequence is TGCGCCAGCAGCTTGGAATCCGCAAGATTCTACAATGAGCAGTTCTTC. It specifies CASSLESARFYNEQFF.

The chain combines TRBV6-5 with TRBJ1-1; D possibly corresponds to TRBD1 (5 bases). Trimming took off 5 bases at V and 1 base at J, with 11 bases between the two ends. CDR3 size: 14 residues. Germline CDR1 and CDR2: MNHEY and SVGAGI. The CDR3 here is CASSDGTANTEAFF. The DNA of the CDR3 is TGTGCCAGCAGTGACGGGACGGCGAACACTGAAGCTTTCTTT.

The rearrangement links TRBV24-1 to TRBJ2-5; D is perhaps TRBD1 (7 bases). Germline V gene lookup returns CDR1 KGHDR and CDR2 SFDVKD. Between the trimmed V and J ends, which lost 4 bases and 4 bases, there was a span of 18 bases. The length of the CDR3 is 16 residues. CDR3 DNA sequence: TGTGCCACCAGTGACCCGACAGGGAGGTTCCGAGAGACCCAGTACTTC. As protein: CATSDPTGRFRETQYF.